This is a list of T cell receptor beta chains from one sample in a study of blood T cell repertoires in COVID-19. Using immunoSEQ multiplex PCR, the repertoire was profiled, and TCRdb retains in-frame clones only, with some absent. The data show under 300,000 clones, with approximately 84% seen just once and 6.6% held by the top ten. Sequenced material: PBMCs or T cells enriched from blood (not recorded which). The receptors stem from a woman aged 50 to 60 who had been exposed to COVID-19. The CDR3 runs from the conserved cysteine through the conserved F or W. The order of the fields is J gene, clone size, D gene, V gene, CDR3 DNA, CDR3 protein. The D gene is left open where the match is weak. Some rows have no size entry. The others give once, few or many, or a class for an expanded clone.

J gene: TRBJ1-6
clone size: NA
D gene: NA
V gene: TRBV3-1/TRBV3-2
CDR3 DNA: TGTGCCAGCGGTCAGGGTAGAAATTCACCCCTCCACTTT
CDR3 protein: CASGQGRNSPLHF

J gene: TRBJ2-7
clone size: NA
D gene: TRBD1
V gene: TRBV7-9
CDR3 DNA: TGTGCCAGCAGCTTAGAGGTTGGGACAGGGCGTAACGAGCAGTACTTC
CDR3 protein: CASSLEVGTGRNEQYF

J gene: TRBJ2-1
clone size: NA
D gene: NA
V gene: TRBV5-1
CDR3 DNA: TGCGCCAGCAGCTTGGGTGGGGGCCCCTCCAATGAGCAGTTCTTC
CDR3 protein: CASSLGGGPSNEQFF

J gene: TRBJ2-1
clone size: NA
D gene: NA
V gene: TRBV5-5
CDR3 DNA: TGTGCCAGCAGCTTGGCACCCCTACACAATGAGCAGTTCTTC
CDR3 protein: CASSLAPLHNEQFF

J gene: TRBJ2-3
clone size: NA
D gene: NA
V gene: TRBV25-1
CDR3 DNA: TGTGCCAGCAGTGAAGGAGCCGGGAGAAAAGGCACAGATACGCAGTATTTT
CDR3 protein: CASSEGAGRKGTDTQYF

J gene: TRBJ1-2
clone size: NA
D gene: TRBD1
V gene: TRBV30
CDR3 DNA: TGTGCCTGGAGAAGGCCAGGGGGTATGAACTATGGCTACACCTTC
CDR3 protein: CAWRRPGGMNYGYTF

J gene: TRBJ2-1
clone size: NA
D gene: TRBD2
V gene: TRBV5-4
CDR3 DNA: TGTGCCGCGGGGGGGGTAGCGGCCGGAAATGAGCAGTTCTTC
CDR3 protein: CAAGGVAAGNEQFF

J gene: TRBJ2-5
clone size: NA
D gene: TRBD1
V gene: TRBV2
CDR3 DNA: TGTGCCAGCAGCCAGACAGGGTCGGGGGAGACCCAGTACTTC
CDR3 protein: CASSQTGSGETQYF

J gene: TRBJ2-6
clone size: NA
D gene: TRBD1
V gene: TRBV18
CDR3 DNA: TGTGCCAGCTCACAACGAGGGACAGGGAGTGAGTTGATTGGGGCCAACGTCCTGACTTTC
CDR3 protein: CASSQRGTGSELIGANVLTF

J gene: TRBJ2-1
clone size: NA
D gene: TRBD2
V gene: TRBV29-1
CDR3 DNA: TGCAGCGTTGCTCTAGCGGGGGGTGAGCAGTTCTTC
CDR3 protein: CSVALAGGEQFF

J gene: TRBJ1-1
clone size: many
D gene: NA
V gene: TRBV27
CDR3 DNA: TGTGCCAGCAGGGGTCCCTCAGGGGCGAGGAACACTGAAGCTTTCTTT
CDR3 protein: CASRGPSGARNTEAFF

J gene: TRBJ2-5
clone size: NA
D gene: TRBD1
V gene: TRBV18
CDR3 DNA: TGTGCCAGCTCCTCAACGGACAGGGACGGAAAAGAGACCCAGTACTTC
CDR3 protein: CASSSTDRDGKETQYF

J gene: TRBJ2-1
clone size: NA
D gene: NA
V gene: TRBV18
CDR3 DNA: TGTGCCAGCTCACCCGCACCTGCAGGTCAGAATGAGCAGTTCTTC
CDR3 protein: CASSPAPAGQNEQFF

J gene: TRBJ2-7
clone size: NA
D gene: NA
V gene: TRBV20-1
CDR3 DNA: TGCAGTGCTGGTACAGCCTACGAGCAGTACTTC
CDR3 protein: CSAGTAYEQYF

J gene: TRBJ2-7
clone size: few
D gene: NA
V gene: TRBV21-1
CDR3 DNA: TGTGCCAGCAGCGTCCGACTAGCGGGGCCCCCCCCGGGACACGAGCAGTACTTC
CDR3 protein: CASSVRLAGPPPGHEQYF

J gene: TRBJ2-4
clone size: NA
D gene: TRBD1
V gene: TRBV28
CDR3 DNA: TGTGCCAGCAGTGACAGGGATTGGAAAAACATTCAGTACTTC
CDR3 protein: CASSDRDWKNIQYF

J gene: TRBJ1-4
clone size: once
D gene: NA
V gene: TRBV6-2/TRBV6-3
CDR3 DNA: TGTGCCAGCAGTTACGGGCAGAATGAAAAACTGTTTTTT
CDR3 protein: CASSYGQNEKLFF

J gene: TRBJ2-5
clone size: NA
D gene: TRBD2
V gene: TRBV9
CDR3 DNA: TGTGCCAGCAGCGTAGATGGGGGGGTCTTAGAGACCCAGTACTTC
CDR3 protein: CASSVDGGVLETQYF

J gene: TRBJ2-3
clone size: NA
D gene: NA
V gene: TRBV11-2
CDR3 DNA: TGTGCCAGCAGGACTAGTGCCGATACGCAGTATTTT
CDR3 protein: CASRTSADTQYF

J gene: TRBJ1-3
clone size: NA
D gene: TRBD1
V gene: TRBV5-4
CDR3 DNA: TGTGCCAGCAGTCCAAGACAGGGGGGAAACACCATATATTTT
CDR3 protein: CASSPRQGGNTIYF

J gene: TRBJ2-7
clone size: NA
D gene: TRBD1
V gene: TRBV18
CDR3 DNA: TGTGCCAGCTCACTCTGGGGCCCGGGACAGGGCTCCTACGAGCAGTACTTC
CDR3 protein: CASSLWGPGQGSYEQYF

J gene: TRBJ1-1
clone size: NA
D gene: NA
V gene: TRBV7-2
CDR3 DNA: TGTGCCAGCAGCTTCAGGACTGTCACTGAAGCTTTCTTT
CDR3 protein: CASSFRTVTEAFF

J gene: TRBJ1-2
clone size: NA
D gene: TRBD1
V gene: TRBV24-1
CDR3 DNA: TGTGCCACCAGTGATGTGAACAGGGGTGGCTACACCTTC
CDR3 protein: CATSDVNRGGYTF

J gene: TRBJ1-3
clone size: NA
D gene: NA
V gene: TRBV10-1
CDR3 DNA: TGCGCCAGCAGTGAGTCGACTCTCGGGGGAAACACCATATATTTT
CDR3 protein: CASSESTLGGNTIYF

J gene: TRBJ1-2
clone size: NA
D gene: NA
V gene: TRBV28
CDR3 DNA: TGTGCCAGCAGTTTATCAGTCCCCCGGGCAGGGGATGGCTACACCTTC
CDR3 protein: CASSLSVPRAGDGYTF

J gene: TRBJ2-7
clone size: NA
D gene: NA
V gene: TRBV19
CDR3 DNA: TGTGCCAGTAGTATCGCTCCAGGGTACGAGCAGTACTTC
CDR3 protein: CASSIAPGYEQYF

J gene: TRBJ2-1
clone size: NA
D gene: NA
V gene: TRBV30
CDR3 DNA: TGTGCCTTTAGGGGCGTCGAGCAGTTCTTC
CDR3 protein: CAFRGVEQFF

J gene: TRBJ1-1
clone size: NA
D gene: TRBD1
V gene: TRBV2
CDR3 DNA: TGTGCCAGCAGTGAAAGGGGACAGGGGTTCACTGAAGCTTTCTTT
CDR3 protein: CASSERGQGFTEAFF

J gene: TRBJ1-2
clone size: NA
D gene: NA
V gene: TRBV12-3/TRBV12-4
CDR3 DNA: TGTGCCAGCAGGACTCGGACAGCGGGCTACACCTTC
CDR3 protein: CASRTRTAGYTF

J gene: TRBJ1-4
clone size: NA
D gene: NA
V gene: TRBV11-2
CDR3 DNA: TGTGCCAGCAGCTTAGGACAGGAGGATAATGAAAAACTGTTTTTT
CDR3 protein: CASSLGQEDNEKLFF

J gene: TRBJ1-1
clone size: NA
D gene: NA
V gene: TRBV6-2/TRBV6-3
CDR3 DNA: TGTGCCAGCAGTTCCTACAGCCTGAACACTGAAGCTTTCTTT
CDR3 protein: CASSSYSLNTEAFF

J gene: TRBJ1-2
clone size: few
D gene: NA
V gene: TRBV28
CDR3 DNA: TGTGCCAGCAGTTCGGCCCCTCGACAGGATGGCTACACCTTC
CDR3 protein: CASSSAPRQDGYTF

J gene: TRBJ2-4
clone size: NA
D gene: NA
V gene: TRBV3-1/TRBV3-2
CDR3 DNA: TGTGCCAGCACCTTTCGACCGGGACACTCTATAGCCAAAAACATTCAGTACTTC
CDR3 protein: CASTFRPGHSIAKNIQYF

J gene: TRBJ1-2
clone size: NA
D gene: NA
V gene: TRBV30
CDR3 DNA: TGTGCCTGGAAGGGACACCATAACTATGGCTACACCTTC
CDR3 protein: CAWKGHHNYGYTF

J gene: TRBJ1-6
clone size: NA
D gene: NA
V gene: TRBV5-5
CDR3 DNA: TGTGCCAGCAGCTTGGTAACGGGGGTTGGAGACAATTCACCCCTCCACTTT
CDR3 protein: CASSLVTGVGDNSPLHF

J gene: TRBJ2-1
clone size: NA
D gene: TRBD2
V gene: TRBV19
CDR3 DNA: TGTGCCAGTAGTATAGAGCTAACCCTAGCGGGGGGATACAATGAGCAGTTCTTC
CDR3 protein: CASSIELTLAGGYNEQFF

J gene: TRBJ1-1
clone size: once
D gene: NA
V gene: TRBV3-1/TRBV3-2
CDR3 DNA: TGTGCCAGCAGCCAAGGACGACAGGCTTTCTTT
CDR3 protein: CASSQGRQAFF

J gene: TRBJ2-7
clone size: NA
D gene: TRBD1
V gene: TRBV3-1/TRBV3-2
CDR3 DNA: TGTGCCAGCAGCCCTGGACAGGGGGTTTCGGGGGAGCAGTACTTC
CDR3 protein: CASSPGQGVSGEQYF

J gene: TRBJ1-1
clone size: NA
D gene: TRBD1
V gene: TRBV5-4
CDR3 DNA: TGTGCCAGCAGCAGGGGAACAGGGGGGGATTTCACTGAAGCTTTCTTT
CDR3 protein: CASSRGTGGDFTEAFF

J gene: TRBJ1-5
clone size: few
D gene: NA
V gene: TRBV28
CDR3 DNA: TGTGCCAGCAGTGTACTCGGGGGGACCCATCAGCCCCAGCATTTT
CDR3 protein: CASSVLGGTHQPQHF

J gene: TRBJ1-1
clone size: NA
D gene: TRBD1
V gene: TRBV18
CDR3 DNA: TGTGCCAGCTCACCACCGGGACAGGGCCTGAACACTGAAGCTTTCTTT
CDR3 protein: CASSPPGQGLNTEAFF

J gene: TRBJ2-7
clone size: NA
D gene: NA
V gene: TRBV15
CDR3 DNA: TGTGCCACCAGTGAAGGCGAAGGGAGCTCCTACGAGCAGTACTTC
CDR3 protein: CATSEGEGSSYEQYF

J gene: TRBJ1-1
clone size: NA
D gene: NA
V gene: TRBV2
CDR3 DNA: TGTGCCAGCAGCCCGCAGTTCTCCTTGCTTCAAGCTTTCTTT
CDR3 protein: CASSPQFSLLQAFF

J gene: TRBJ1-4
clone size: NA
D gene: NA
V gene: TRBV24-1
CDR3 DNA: TGTGCCACCAGTGATTATCAGGGAAAACTGTTTTTT
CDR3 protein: CATSDYQGKLFF

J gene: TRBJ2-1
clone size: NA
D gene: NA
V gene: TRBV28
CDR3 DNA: TGTGCCAGCAGTTTATGGTCTCAAGGGGGCAATGAGCAGTTCTTC
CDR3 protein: CASSLWSQGGNEQFF

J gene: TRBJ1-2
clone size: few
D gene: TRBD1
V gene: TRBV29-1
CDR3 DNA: TGCAGCGCTGAAGGGGGGACAGGGTTGTTGGGTGGCTACACCTTC
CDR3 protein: CSAEGGTGLLGGYTF

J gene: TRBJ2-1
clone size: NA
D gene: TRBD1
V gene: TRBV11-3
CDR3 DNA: TGTGCCAGCAGCTTTGGGACAGGGGTGGACAATGAGCAGTTCTTC
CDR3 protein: CASSFGTGVDNEQFF

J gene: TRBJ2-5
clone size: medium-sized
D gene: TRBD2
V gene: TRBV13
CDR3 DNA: TGTGCCAGCAGTGAAGGTCGCGGGGGGTATCAAGAGACCCAGTACTTC
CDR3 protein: CASSEGRGGYQETQYF

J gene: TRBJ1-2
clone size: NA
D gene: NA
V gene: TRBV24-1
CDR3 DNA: TGTGCCACCAGCAATCCGGTTAACTATGGCTACACCTTC
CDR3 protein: CATSNPVNYGYTF

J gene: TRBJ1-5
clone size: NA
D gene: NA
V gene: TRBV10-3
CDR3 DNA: TGTGCCATCAGGGGAGATGGACAGCCCCAGCATTTT
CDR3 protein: CAIRGDGQPQHF

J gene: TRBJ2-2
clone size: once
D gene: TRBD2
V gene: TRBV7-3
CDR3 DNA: TGTGCCAGCAGCTCCGGGACTAGGGGGTCCGGGGAGCTGTTTTTT
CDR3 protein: CASSSGTRGSGELFF